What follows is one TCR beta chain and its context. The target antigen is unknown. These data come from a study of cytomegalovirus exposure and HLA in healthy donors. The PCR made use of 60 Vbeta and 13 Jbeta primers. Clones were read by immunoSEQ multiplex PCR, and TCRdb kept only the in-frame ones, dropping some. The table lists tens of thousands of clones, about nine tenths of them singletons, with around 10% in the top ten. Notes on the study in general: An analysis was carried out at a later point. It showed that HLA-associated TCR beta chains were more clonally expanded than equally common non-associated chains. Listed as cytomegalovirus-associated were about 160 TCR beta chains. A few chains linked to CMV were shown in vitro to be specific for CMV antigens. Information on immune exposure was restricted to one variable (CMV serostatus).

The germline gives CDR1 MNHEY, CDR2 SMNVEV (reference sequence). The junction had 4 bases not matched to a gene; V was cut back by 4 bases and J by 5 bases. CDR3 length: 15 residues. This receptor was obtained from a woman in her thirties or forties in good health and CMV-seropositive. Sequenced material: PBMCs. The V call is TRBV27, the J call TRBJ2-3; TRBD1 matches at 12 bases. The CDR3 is CASSSRDRGRDTQYF. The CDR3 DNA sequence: TGTGCCAGCAGTTCCCGGGACAGGGGGCGAGATACGCAGTATTTT.